This T cell receptor (beta chain) was retrieved from a study of T cell responses to AZD1222 COVID-19 vaccine. Study conclusions and caveats: Per reports, nearly half of all spike-specific TCRs target regions that are unmutated in variants. Donor demographics were predominantly white British with a female majority; clonal diversity may be underestimated. Of the AZD1222 recipients, only 5 to 7 were seropositive at baseline. Mapped onto spike, vaccine-associated CD4 TCRs spanned it and were dominant at 160-218 and 743-854.

The V and J ends lost 1 base and 2 bases respectively, with 6 bases between them. The CDR3 has 14 residues. Germline CDR1 and CDR2: SGDLS and YYNGEE. Produced via immunoSEQ multiplex PCR; TCRdb's table is partial and in-frame only. This repertoire shows roughly 160,000 clones, roughly 90% found once; its top ten account for over 4%. This clone was detected once. Its specificity is unknown. The clonotype originates from an adult who received the AZD1222 COVID-19 vaccine. The sample consisted of peripheral blood, taken 28 days after the second AZD1222 dose. The V call is TRBV9, the J call TRBJ2-2; D not resolved. The CDR3 here is CASSVSLNTGELFF. In DNA, the CDR3 is TGTGCCAGCAGCGTATCCCTTAACACCGGGGAGCTGTTTTTT.